This T cell receptor beta chain was sequenced for a study of early T cells in non-severe SARS-CoV-2 infection (TCRdb year 2021). Describing the broader study: Bulk RNA from unsorted whole blood was used for TCR sequencing, so alpha and beta chains could not be paired.

Regarding this clonotype: What this receptor recognizes is not known. Base-call qualities are not available, and no considerably larger clone is one nucleotide away.

Study-level results and caveats: Matching against VDJdb was skewed toward anti-spike CD8 responses, likely underestimated virus-specific expansions, and missed private and CD4 specificities.

There are 15 amino acids in the CDR3, from cysteine to phenylalanine inclusive. Just CDR3 DNA is preserved here, 45 bases in frame from base 1. V lost 5 bases and J lost 9 bases, and the count of bases not matched to a germline gene is 7. From a lookup of the germline V gene, CDR1 and CDR2 are SGHVS and FQNEAQ. The study was a case-control design nested within a healthcare worker cohort in London, UK, with weekly nasopharyngeal swab PCR tests and blood sampling. Between 23 and 31 March 2020, the week of the UK lockdown, healthcare workers were enrolled and then followed up weekly for as long as 16 weeks. The library relied on 5' RACE. Sequencing relied on a NextSeq 500. The TCR library protocol attached unique molecular identifiers to individual cDNA molecules to correct for sequencing error and PCR bias. TCR alpha and beta chains were both sequenced, and the abundances of alpha and beta sequences in each sample were closely correlated with each other. The original methods were these. Decombinator V4 was used to annotate the V gene, J gene and CDR3 of the TCR sequences. TCRs were defined as expanded if a significant change between any two time points was detected under a Poisson model with p below 0.0001. Abundances of TCRs were expressed as counts per million after normalisation to the total number of TCRs sequenced in each sample. TRAV1-2 paired with TRAJ12, TRAJ20 or TRAJ33 defined MAIT TCRs, while TRAV10 paired with TRAJ18 defined iNKT TCRs. VDJdb, accessed 1 November 2021, was searched for CMV, EBV and SARS-CoV-2 annotated TCRs, with TCRs annotated for multiple antigens excluded. TCRdb reanalyzed the raw reads on its own, using fastp at Q25 for trimming and MiXCR for clone calling, and kept in-frame beta chains. CDR3 protein sequences are deduplicated, and each keeps its most common genes and DNA. It is TCRdb's table, rather than the study itself, that gives the V and J calls and clone size. The sample contains 40,000 or so distinct CDR3 sequences, approximately 5.1% of them found a single time. Clones ranked in the top ten supply under 7% of the sample.

The sequenced sample was whole blood, obtained at baseline. The TCR sequence derives from an adult who was a healthcare worker with PCR-confirmed SARS-CoV-2 infection or an uninfected control (not recorded which). The rearrangement joined TRBV7-8 to TRBJ2-1, with 13 bases in between that match TRBD2. The CDR3 region: CASSAGLAGEGEQFF. The DNA reads as follows: TGTGCCAGCAGCGCTGGACTAGCGGGAGAGGGTGAGCAGTTCTTC. Outside the CDR3, residues come from the reference TRBV7-8 and TRBJ2-1 proteins, so the full variable domain is: GAGVSQSPRYKVAKRGQDVALRCDPISGHVSLFWYQQALGQGPEFLTYFQNEAQLDKSGLPSDRFFAERPEGSVSTLKIQRTQQEDSAVYLCASSAGLAGEGEQFFGPGTRLTVL.